This entry features one T cell receptor (beta chain) sequence. Its antigen is currently unknown. V was cut by 8 bases and J by 1 base, with 8 bases left in between. Looked up from germline, CDR1 is MNHEY and CDR2 is SVGAGI. CDR3 length: 12 residues. The data derive from a study of type 1 regulatory T cells. About the research overall: T-allo10 is a Tr1-enriched, alloantigen-specific CD4 T cell product made in vitro.

TCRdb re-analysed the reads in MiXCR, keeping a single row per CDR3 protein. The sample consists of about 68,000 distinct CDR3 sequences, about three fifths of them appearing once. The gene calls are TRBV6-5 and TRBJ1-1; D remains unclear. This TCR was sampled from a human donor in good health. Sequenced sample: cultured T cells, either the whole culture or a sorted T cell fraction (not recorded which). Subset indicated: Tr1-enriched cell product generated in vitro against host alloantigens. The CDR3 region is CASGRQNTEAFF. The CDR3 DNA reads as TGTGCCAGCGGGAGACAGAACACTGAAGCTTTCTTT.